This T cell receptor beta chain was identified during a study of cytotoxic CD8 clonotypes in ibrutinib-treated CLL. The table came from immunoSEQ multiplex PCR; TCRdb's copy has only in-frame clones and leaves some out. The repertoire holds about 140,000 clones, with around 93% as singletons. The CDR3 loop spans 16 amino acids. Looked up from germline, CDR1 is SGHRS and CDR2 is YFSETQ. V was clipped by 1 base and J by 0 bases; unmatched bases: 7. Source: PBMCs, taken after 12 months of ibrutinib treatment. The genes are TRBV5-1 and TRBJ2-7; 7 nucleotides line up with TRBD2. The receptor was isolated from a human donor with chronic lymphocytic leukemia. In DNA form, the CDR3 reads TGCGCCAGCAGCTTGAGGCTAGCGGAGCCCTCCTACGAGCAGTACTTC. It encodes CASSLRLAEPSYEQYF.